This TCR beta chain was recovered during a study of CD8+ T cells in alopecia areata. Study in general: In an open-label trial, patients got 5 to 10 mg tofacitinib twice daily. The drug, tofacitinib, lasted 6 to 18 months, followed by 6 months off drug. Findings and limits, study-wide: Greater clonality was observed in lesional scalp samples, especially alopecia totalis/universalis, versus normal scalp.

Stated treatment: oral pan-JAK inhibitor, 5-10 mg twice daily. Lesional scalp punch biopsies and peripheral blood were collected from alopecia areata patients. The authors extracted RNA and reverse transcribed it into cDNA as the sequencing template. The table came from immunoSEQ multiplex PCR; TCRdb's copy has only in-frame clones and leaves some out. The sample carries 200,000 to 250,000 clones, 40% to 55% recorded once. The table lists this clone with a count of one. What it binds is unknown. Germline assignment: CDR1 LNHDA and CDR2 SQIVND (reference sequence). The CDR3 sequence is 14 residues long. V lost 5 bases and J lost 3; bases outside the gene matches: 7.

The sample in question was CD4+ T cells sorted from blood, obtained at roughly week 38, from a patient treated with tofacitinib. This sequence originates from a human donor with alopecia areata. The chain links TRBV19 to TRBJ2-7; TRBD2 aligns across 7 bases. CDR3 protein: CASSPRDYHYEQYF. In DNA form, the CDR3 reads TGTGCCAGTAGTCCCAGGGACTACCACTACGAGCAGTACTTC.